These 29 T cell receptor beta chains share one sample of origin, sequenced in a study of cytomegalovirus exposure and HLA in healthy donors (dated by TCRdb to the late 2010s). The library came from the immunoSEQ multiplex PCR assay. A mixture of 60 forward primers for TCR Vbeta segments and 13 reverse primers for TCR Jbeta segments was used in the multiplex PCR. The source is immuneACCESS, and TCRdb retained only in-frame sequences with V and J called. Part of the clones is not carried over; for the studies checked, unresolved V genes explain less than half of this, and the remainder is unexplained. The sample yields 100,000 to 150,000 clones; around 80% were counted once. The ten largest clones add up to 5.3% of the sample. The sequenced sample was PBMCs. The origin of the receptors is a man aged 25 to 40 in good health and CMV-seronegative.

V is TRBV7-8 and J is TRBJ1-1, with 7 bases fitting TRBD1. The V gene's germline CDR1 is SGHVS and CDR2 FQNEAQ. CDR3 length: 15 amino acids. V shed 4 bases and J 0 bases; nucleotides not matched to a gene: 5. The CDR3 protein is CASSWTGQMNTEAFF. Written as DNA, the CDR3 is TGTGCCAGCAGCTGGACGGGACAGATGAACACTGAAGCTTTCTTT. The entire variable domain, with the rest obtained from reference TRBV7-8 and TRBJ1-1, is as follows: GAGVSQSPRYKVAKRGQDVALRCDPISGHVSLFWYQQALGQGPEFLTYFQNEAQLDKSGLPSDRFFAERPEGSVSTLKIQRTQQEDSAVYLCASSWTGQMNTEAFFGQGTRLTVV.

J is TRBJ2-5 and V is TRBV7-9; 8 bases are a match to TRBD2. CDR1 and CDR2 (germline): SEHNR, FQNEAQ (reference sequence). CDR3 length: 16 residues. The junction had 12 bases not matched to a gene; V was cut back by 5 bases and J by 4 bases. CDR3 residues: CASSLGRSGSTETQYF. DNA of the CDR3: TGTGCCAGCAGCCTGGGGAGAAGCGGGAGTACAGAGACCCAGTACTTC.

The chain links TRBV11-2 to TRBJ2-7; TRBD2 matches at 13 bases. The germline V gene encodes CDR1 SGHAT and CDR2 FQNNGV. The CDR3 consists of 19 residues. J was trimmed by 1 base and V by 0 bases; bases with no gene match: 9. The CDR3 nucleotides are TGTGCCAGCAGCTTAGATCCGGGACTAGCGGGATACCTTTCCTACGAGCAGTACTTC. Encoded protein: CASSLDPGLAGYLSYEQYF. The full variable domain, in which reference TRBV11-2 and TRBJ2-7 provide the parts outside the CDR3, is EAGVAQSPRYKIIEKRQSVAFWCNPISGHATLYWYQQILGQGPKLLIQFQNNGVVDDSQLPKDRFSAERLKGVDSTLKIQPAKLEDSAVYLCASSLDPGLAGYLSYEQYFGPGTRLTVT.

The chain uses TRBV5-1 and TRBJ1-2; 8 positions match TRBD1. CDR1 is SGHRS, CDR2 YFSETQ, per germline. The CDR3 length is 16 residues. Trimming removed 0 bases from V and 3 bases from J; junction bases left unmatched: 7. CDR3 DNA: TGCGCCAGCAGCTTGGCCTTGACAGGGGCATACTATGGCTACACCTTC. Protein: CASSLALTGAYYGYTF.

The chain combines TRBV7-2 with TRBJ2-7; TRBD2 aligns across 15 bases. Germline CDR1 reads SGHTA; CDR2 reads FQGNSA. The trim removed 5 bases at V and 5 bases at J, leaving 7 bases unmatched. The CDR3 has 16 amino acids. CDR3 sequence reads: CASSRPGLAGGHEQYF. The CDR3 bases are TGTGCCAGCAGCCGCCCGGGACTAGCGGGGGGTCACGAGCAGTACTTC.

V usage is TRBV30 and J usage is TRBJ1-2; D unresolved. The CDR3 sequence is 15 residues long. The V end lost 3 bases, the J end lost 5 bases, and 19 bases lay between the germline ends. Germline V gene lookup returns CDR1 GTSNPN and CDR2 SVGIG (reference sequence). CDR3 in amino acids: CAWSGGLSLGYGYTF. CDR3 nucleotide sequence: TGTGCCTGGAGCGGCGGGCTTTCCCTAGGATATGGCTACACCTTC.

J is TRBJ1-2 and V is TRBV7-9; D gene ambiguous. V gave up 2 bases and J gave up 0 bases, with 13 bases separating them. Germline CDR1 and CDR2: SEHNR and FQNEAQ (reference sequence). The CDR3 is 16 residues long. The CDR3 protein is CASSLSVGTANYGYTF. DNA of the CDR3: TGTGCCAGCAGCTTAAGTGTCGGTACAGCTAACTATGGCTACACCTTC.

The DNA of the CDR3 is TGTGCCACTCAGAGGGCAGTCATGAACACTGAAGCTTTCTTT. It specifies CATQRAVMNTEAFF. The chain combines TRBV19 with TRBJ1-1; the D is unclear. CDR3 length: 14 residues. The germline CDR1 and CDR2 sequences are LNHDA and SQIVND (reference sequence). V was pared by 10 bases and J by 0 bases, with 15 bases between.

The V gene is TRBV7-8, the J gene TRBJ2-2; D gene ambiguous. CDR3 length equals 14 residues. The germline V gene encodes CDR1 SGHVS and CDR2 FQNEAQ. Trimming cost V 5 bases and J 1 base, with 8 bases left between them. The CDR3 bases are TGTGCCAGCAGCGAAGGAGAGAACACCGGGGAGCTGTTTTTT. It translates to CASSEGENTGELFF.

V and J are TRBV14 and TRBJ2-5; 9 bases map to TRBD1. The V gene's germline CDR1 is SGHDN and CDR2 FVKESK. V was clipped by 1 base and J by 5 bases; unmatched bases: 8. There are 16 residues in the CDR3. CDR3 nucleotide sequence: TGTGCCAGCAGCCAAGGGACAGGGGAAAGTCAGGAGACCCAGTACTTC. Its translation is CASSQGTGESQETQYF.

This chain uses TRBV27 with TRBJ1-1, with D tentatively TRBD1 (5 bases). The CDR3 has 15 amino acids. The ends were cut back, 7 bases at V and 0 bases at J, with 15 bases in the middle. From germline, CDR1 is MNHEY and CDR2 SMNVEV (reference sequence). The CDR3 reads CASTPLDRLNTEAFF. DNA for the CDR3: TGTGCCAGCACCCCTCTCGACAGATTGAACACTGAAGCTTTCTTT.

CDR3 DNA sequence: TGTGCCAGCTCACCAGGGACACCTGCCTCTGGAAACACCATATATTTT. Translating it yields CASSPGTPASGNTIYF. V gene TRBV18 combines with J gene TRBJ1-3, with D possibly being TRBD1 (6 bases). Germline V gene lookup returns CDR1 KGHSH and CDR2 LQKENI. V was trimmed by 2 bases and J by 0 bases, leaving 11 bases between them. This CDR3 is 16 amino acids long.

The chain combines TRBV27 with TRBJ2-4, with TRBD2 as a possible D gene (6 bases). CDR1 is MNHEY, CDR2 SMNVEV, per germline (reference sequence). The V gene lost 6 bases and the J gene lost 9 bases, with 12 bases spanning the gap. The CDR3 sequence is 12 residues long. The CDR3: CASSPGGSIQYF. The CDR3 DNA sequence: TGTGCCAGCAGCCCCGGGGGTTCCATTCAGTACTTC.

Here the CDR3 reads CASSIVGSRGHGTEAFF. DNA for the CDR3: TGTGCCAGTAGTATTGTGGGTTCCAGGGGGCACGGCACTGAAGCTTTCTTT. The rearrangement joins TRBV19 to TRBJ1-1, with TRBD1 matching 8 bases. This CDR3 contains 17 residues. CDR1 is LNHDA and CDR2 is SQIVND in the germline V gene (reference sequence). V was pared by 3 bases and J by 4 bases, with 13 bases of the junction left unmatched.

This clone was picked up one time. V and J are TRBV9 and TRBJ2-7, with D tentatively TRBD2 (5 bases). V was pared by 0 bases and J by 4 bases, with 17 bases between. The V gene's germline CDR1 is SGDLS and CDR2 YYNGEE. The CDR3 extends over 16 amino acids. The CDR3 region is CASSVATGDWGYEQYF. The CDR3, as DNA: TGTGCCAGCAGCGTAGCTACCGGGGATTGGGGATACGAGCAGTACTTC. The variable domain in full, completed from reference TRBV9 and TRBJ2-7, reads DSGVTQTPKHLITATGQRVTLRCSPRSGDLSVYWYQQSLDQGLQFLIQYYNGEERAKGNILERFSAQQFPDLHSELNLSSLELGDSALYFCASSVATGDWGYEQYFGPGTRLTVT.

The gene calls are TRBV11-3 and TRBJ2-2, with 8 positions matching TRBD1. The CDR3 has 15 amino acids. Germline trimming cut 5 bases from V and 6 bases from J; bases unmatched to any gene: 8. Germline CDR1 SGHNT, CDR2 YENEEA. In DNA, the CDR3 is TGTGCCAGCAGCCTACAGGGGGGAGAGTCCGGGGAGCTGTTTTTT. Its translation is CASSLQGGESGELFF.

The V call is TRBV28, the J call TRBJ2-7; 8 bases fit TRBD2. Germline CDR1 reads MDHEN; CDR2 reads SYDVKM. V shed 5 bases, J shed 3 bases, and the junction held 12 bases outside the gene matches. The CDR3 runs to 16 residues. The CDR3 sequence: CASSLLPGLEGYEQYF. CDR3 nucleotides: TGTGCCAGCAGTCTCCTGCCGGGACTAGAAGGCTACGAGCAGTACTTC.

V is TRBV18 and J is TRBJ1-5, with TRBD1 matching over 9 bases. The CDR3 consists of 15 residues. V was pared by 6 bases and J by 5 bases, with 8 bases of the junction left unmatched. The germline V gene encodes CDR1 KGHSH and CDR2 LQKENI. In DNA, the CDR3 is TGTGCCAGCTCCCTTACAGGGGGCGGTGATCAGCCCCAGCATTTT. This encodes CASSLTGGGDQPQHF.

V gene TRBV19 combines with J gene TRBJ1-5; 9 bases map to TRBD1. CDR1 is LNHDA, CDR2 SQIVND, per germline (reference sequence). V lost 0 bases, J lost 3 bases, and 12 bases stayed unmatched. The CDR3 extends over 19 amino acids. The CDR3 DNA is TGTGCCAGTAGTATAGATCCGGCAGGACAGGGGTCACTCAATCAGCCCCAGCATTTT. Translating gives CASSIDPAGQGSLNQPQHF.

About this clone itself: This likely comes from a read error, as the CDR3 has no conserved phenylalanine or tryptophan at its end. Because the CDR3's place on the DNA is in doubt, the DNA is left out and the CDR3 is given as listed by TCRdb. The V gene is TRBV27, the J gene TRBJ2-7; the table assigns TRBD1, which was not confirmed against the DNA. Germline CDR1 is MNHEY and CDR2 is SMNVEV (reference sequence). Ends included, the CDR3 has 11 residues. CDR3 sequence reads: CASSSRTPVTL.

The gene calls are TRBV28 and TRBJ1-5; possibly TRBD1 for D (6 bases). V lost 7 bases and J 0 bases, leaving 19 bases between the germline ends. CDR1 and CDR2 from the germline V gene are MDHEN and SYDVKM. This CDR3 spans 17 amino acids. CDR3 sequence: CASTTRTAIYSNQPQHF. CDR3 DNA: TGTGCCAGCACCACTCGGACAGCCATCTATAGCAATCAGCCCCAGCATTTT.

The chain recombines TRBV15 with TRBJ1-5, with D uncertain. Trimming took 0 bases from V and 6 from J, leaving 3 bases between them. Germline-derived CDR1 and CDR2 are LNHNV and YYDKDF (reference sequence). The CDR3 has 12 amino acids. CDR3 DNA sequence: TGTGCCACCAGCAGAGATCGTCAGCCCCAGCATTTT. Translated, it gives CATSRDRQPQHF.

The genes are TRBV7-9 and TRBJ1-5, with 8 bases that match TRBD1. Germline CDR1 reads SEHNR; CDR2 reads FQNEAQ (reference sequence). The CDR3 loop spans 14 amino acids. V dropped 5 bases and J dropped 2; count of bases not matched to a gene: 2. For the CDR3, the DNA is TGTGCCAGCAGCCCGACAGGGGGCAATCAGCCCCAGCATTTT. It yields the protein CASSPTGGNQPQHF. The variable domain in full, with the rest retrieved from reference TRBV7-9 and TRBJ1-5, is DTGVSQNPRHKITKRGQNVTFRCDPISEHNRLYWYRQTLGQGPEFLTYFQNEAQLEKSRLLSDRFSAERPKGSFSTLEIQRTEQGDSAMYLCASSPTGGNQPQHFGDGTRLSIL.

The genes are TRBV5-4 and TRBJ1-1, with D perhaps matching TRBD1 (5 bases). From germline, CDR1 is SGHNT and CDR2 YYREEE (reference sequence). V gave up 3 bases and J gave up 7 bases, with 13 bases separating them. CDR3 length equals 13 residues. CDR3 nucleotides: TGTGCCAGCAGCTCTTCAGGGCGGGGTGAAGCTTTCTTT. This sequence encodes CASSSSGRGEAFF. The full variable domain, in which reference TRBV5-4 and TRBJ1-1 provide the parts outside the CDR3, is ETGVTQSPTHLIKTRGQQVTLRCSSQSGHNTVSWYQQALGQGPQFIFQYYREEENGRGNFPPRFSGLQFPNYSSELNVNALELDDSALYLCASSSSGRGEAFFGQGTRLTVV.

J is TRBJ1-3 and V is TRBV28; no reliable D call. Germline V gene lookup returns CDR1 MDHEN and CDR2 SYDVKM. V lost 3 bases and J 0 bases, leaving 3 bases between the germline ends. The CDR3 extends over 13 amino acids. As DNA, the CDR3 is TGTGCCAGCAGTTTCAGCTCTGGAAACACCATATATTTT. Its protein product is CASSFSSGNTIYF.

The CDR3 is CASTLLDPRAYNEQFF. The CDR3 region has the DNA TGTGCCAGCACCCTTTTGGACCCGAGGGCGTACAATGAGCAGTTCTTC. This chain connects TRBV7-8 to TRBJ2-1, with D possibly matching TRBD2 (5 bases). V lost 7 bases, J lost 4 bases, and 20 bases lay in between. The CDR3 is made up of 16 amino acids. Germline lookup yields CDR1 SGHVS and CDR2 FQNEAQ.

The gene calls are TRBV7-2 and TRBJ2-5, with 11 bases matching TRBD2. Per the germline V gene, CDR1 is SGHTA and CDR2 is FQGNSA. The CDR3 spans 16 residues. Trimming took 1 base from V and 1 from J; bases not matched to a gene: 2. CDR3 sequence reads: CASSLVGTSGQETQYF. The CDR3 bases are TGTGCCAGCAGCTTAGTCGGGACTAGCGGCCAAGAGACCCAGTACTTC.

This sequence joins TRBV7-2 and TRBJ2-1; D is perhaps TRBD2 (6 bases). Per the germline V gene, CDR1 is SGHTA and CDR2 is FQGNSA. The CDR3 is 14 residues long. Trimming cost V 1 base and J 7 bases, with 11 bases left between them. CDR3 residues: CASSLVEAGNEQFF. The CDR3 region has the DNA TGTGCCAGCAGCTTAGTCGAGGCGGGGAATGAGCAGTTCTTC.

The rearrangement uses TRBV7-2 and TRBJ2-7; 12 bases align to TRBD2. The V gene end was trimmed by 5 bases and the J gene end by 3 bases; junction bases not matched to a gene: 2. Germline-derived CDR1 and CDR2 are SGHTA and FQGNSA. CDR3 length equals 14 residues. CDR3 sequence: CASSVTSGSYEQYF. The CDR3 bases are TGTGCCAGCAGCGTGACTAGCGGGAGCTACGAGCAGTACTTC.